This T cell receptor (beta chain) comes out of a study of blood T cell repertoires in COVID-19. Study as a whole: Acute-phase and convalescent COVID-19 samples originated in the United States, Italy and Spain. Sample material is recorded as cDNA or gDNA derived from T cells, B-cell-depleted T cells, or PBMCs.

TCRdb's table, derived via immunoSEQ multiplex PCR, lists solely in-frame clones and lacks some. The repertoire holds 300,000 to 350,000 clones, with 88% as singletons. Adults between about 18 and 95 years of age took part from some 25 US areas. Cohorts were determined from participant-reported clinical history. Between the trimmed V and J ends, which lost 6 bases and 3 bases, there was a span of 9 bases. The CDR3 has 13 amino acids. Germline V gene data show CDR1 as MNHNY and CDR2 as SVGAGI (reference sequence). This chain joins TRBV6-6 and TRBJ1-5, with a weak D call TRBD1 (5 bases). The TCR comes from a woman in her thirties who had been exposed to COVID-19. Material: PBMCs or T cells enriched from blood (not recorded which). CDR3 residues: CASSARDNQPQHF. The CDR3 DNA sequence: TGTGCCAGCAGCGCCAGGGACAATCAGCCCCAGCATTTT.